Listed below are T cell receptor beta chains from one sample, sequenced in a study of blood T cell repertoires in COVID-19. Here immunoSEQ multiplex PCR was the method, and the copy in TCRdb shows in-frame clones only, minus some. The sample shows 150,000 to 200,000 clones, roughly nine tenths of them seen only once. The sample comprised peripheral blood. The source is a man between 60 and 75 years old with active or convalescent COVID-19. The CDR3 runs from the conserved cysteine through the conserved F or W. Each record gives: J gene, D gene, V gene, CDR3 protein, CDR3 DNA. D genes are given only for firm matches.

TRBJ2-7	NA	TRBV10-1	CASSESGAADSYEQYF	TGCGCCAGCAGTGAGTCGGGGGCAGCTGACTCCTACGAGCAGTACTTC
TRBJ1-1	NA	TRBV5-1	CASSPGQNTEAFF	TGCGCCAGCAGCCCGGGACAGAACACTGAAGCTTTCTTT
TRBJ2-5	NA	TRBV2	CASSDVDRHQETQYF	TGTGCCAGCAGTGATGTTGACAGACACCAAGAGACCCAGTACTTC
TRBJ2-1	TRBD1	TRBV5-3	CARSETGAVDRNEQFF	TGTGCCAGAAGCGAGACAGGGGCCGTAGACCGCAATGAGCAGTTCTTC
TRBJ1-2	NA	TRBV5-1	CASSFRVGNYGYTF	TGCGCCAGCAGCTTCCGGGTAGGAAACTATGGCTACACCTTC
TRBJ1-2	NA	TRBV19	CASSSGIWGGYTF	TGTGCCAGTAGTTCCGGGATATGGGGAGGCTACACCTTC